The 28 T cell receptor beta chains listed next were all sequenced from one sample in a study of somatic mutations in cytotoxic T cells in rheumatoid arthritis. Using immunoSEQ multiplex PCR, the repertoire was profiled, and TCRdb retains in-frame clones only, with some absent. This sample has about 20,000 clones; 70% to 90% occur once, and the top ten carry 15% to 20%. The sequenced sample was CD8+ T cells sorted from blood. The receptors originated from a woman in her fifties or sixties in good health.

The rearrangement joins TRBV5-1 to TRBJ2-5; 13 positions match TRBD2. J gave up 0 bases and V 3 bases, and 5 bases lay outside the gene matches. The CDR3 sequence is 17 residues long. CDR1 SGHRS and CDR2 YFSETQ come from the germline V gene. For the CDR3, the DNA is TGCGCCAGCAGCTCGGGACTAGCGGGGATAGACCAAGAGACCCAGTACTTC. Translating gives CASSSGLAGIDQETQYF.

This clone has more than one count but fewer than ten. The J gene is TRBJ1-2, the V gene TRBV19, with D possibly matching TRBD1 (5 bases). The CDR3 contains 13 residues. The V end lost 7 bases, the J end lost 2 bases, and 11 bases lay between the germline ends. Germline CDR1 LNHDA, CDR2 SQIVND (reference sequence). The CDR3 sequence is CASTMGRNYGYTF. The CDR3, as DNA: TGTGCCAGTACAATGGGACGGAACTATGGCTACACCTTC.

The chain links TRBV5-1 to TRBJ2-7; 9 bases align to TRBD1. The junction had 11 bases not matched to a gene; V was cut back by 1 base and J by 6 bases. The CDR3 covers 16 residues. Germline CDR1 is SGHRS and CDR2 is YFSETQ. CDR3 in DNA: TGCGCCAGCAGCTTGTGGGGGGACAGGGAGATCACCGAGCAGTACTTC. The encoded protein is CASSLWGDREITEQYF.

This clone showed up just once. This sequence joins TRBV21-1 and TRBJ2-7; the table's D call TRBD1 went unverified against the DNA. TRBV21-1 is labeled a pseudogene. The CDR3 is 11 amino acids. CDR3 amino acids: CAVRVSYEQYV. The CDR3 nucleotides read TGTGCCGTCAGGGTCTCCTACGAGCAGTACGTC.

This chain uses TRBV19 with TRBJ2-2, with TRBD2 matching 12 bases. Germline V gene lookup returns CDR1 LNHDA and CDR2 SQIVND (reference sequence). V lost 9 bases to trimming and J lost 0 bases; unmatched junction nucleotides: 5. The CDR3 covers 16 residues. The chain's CDR3 is CASKLAGGSNTGELFF. The CDR3 DNA sequence: TGTGCCAGCAAACTAGCGGGGGGCTCGAACACCGGGGAGCTGTTTTTT.

The chain carries TRBV6-1 and TRBJ2-5; TRBD2 might be the D (5 bases). The CDR3 extends over 12 amino acids. Germline V gene data show CDR1 as MNHNS and CDR2 as SASEGT. The V end lost 6 bases, the J end lost 5 bases, and 10 bases lay between the germline ends. The CDR3 coding sequence is TGTGCCAGCAGCGGGGTGGGTGAGACCCAGTACTTC. This translates into CASSGVGETQYF.

This clone occurred once. This sequence joins TRBV7-2 and TRBJ1-5, with D hard to call. The V end was cut by 6 bases, the J end by 3 bases, with 21 bases between. Germline loops: CDR1 SGHTA, CDR2 FQGNSA. The CDR3 sequence is 17 residues long. This CDR3 is CASRRPRSRFNNQPQHF. CDR3 coding DNA: TGTGCCAGCAGGCGACCCAGAAGCCGCTTCAACAATCAGCCCCAGCATTTT.

The J gene is TRBJ2-5, the V gene TRBV12-5, with D possibly TRBD1 on 5 matching bases. The germline V gene encodes CDR1 LGHNT and CDR2 FRNRAP. Between the trimmed V and J ends, which lost 7 bases and 4 bases, there was a span of 16 bases. The CDR3 runs 14 residues. CDR3 protein: CASADQGLPETQYF. The CDR3 nucleotides read TGTGCTAGTGCCGACCAGGGATTGCCAGAGACCCAGTACTTC.

The chain employs TRBV10-2 and TRBJ2-5; D not certain. Germline loops: CDR1 WSHSY, CDR2 SAAADI. The CDR3 is 13 amino acids. V lost 2 bases and J lost 1, with 5 bases in between. In nucleotides, the CDR3 is TGCGCCAGCAGTGAGGCCACCCAAGAGACCCAGTACTTC. Its translation: CASSEATQETQYF.

The chain employs TRBV6-1 and TRBJ1-2; D uncertain. Germline values: CDR1 MNHNS, CDR2 SASEGT. Trimming cost V 1 base and J 6 bases, with 3 bases left between them. The CDR3 totals 11 residues. The CDR3 DNA reads TGTGCCAGCAGTGAAGTTGATGGCTACACCTTC. The encoded protein is CASSEVDGYTF.

The chain is built from TRBV4-1 and TRBJ1-2; 10 bases agree with TRBD1. The V and J ends lost 1 base and 2 bases, in that order; junction bases with no gene match: 10. CDR1 and CDR2 (germline): MGHRA, YSYEKL. This CDR3 spans 18 amino acids. The CDR3 DNA reads TGCGCCAGCAGCCAAGTGTCGGGACAGGGGCCCTCAAACTATGGCTACACCTTC. Translation: CASSQVSGQGPSNYGYTF.

The rearrangement uses TRBV27 and TRBJ1-6; 11 nucleotides agree with TRBD1. This CDR3 has 15 amino acids. V lost 5 bases, J lost 6 bases, and 3 bases stayed unmatched. CDR1 and CDR2 (germline): MNHEY, SMNVEV (reference sequence). The chain's CDR3 is CASSLGQGANSPLHF. The CDR3 nucleotides are TGTGCCAGCAGTCTCGGACAGGGGGCTAATTCACCCCTCCACTTT.

This clone occurred once. The chain recombines TRBV19 with TRBJ1-4; D unclear. The CDR3 has 15 residues. From germline, CDR1 is LNHDA and CDR2 SQIVND (reference sequence). Trimming took 9 bases from V and 0 from J, leaving 14 bases between them. The CDR3 is CARIRTLATNEKLFF. In nucleotides, the CDR3 is TGTGCCAGGATTAGGACGCTAGCAACTAATGAAAAACTGTTTTTT.

V and J are TRBV28 and TRBJ1-4; TRBD1 matches at 7 bases. The V segment lost 6 bases and the J segment 5 bases; nucleotides outside the gene matches: 18. The CDR3 runs 18 residues. The germline gives CDR1 MDHEN, CDR2 SYDVKM. The CDR3 nucleotides are TGTGCCAGCAGCCTGCGGGGCATTAACAGGGGTGGCAATGAAAAACTGTTTTTT. Translation gives CASSLRGINRGGNEKLFF.

V is TRBV10-1 and J is TRBJ1-1; tentatively, D is TRBD1 (5 bases). Trimming took off 2 bases at V and 5 bases at J, with 12 bases between the two ends. This CDR3 spans 14 amino acids. The germline gives CDR1 WNHNN, CDR2 SYGVQD (reference sequence). CDR3 nucleotides: TGCGCCAGCAGTGAGCGTCAGGGTGGAACTGAAGCTTTCTTT. This codes for CASSERQGGTEAFF.

The chain uses TRBV6-5 and TRBJ2-7; D possibly corresponds to TRBD1 (6 bases). The V end was cut by 0 bases, the J end by 2 bases, with 11 bases between. CDR1 and CDR2 (germline): MNHEY, SVGAGI. This CDR3 comprises 15 residues. CDR3 in DNA: TGTGCCAGCAGTTACTCCTTTCAGGGGCCCTACGAGCAGTACTTC. This encodes CASSYSFQGPYEQYF.

The V and J genes are TRBV6-4 and TRBJ2-2; weak D call: TRBD1 (6 bases). With 3 bases removed from V and 3 bases from J, the gap between germline ends came to 8 bases. Germline lookup yields CDR1 MRHNA and CDR2 SNTAGT. CDR3 size: 14 residues. The CDR3 DNA reads TGTGCCAGCAGTGAGGGACAAGACACCGGGGAGCTGTTTTTT. Its protein product is CASSEGQDTGELFF.

In nucleotides, the CDR3 is TGTGCCAGCAGCTTAGCCCTCGTAGACCCCAGCTCCTACAATGAGCAGTTCTTC. Protein product: CASSLALVDPSSYNEQFF. The chain combines TRBV7-9 with TRBJ2-1, with D uncertain. The germline CDR1 and CDR2 sequences are SEHNR and FQNEAQ (reference sequence). The CDR3 is 18 residues long. V was trimmed by 0 bases and J by 0 bases, leaving 15 bases between them.

This clone came up once. The genes are TRBV9 and TRBJ2-3, with 10 positions matching TRBD2. Germline trimming cut 0 bases from V and 4 bases from J; bases unmatched to any gene: 14. CDR3 length: 19 residues. The germline V gene has CDR1 SGDLS and CDR2 YYNGEE. CDR3 protein: CASSVATWASGGHSDTQYF. DNA for the CDR3: TGTGCCAGCAGCGTAGCTACGTGGGCTAGCGGGGGCCATTCAGATACGCAGTATTTT.

V is TRBV4-1 and J is TRBJ2-7; no firm D call. In germline, CDR1 is MGHRA, CDR2 YSYEKL. The CDR3 spans 15 residues. V lost 1 base to trimming and J lost 2 bases, with 12 bases between them. CDR3 in DNA: TGCGCCAGCAGCCAAGGGTTTAGCAGCCCCTACGAGCAGTACTTC. Encoded protein: CASSQGFSSPYEQYF.

V usage is TRBV6-5 and J usage is TRBJ2-3; possible D gene TRBD2, 6 bases. Trimming took off 1 base at V and 4 bases at J, with 9 bases between the two ends. The CDR3 consists of 14 residues. CDR1 MNHEY and CDR2 SVGAGI come from the germline V gene. CDR3 sequence: CASSYLTSPDTQYF. DNA for the CDR3: TGTGCCAGCAGTTACTTGACTAGTCCAGATACGCAGTATTTT.

This rearrangement joins TRBV6-4 to TRBJ2-3, with 8 bases fitting TRBD1. The CDR3 has 14 amino acids. Germline CDR1 is MRHNA and CDR2 is SNTAGT. V shed 6 bases and J 6 bases; nucleotides not matched to a gene: 8. CDR3: CASSDRGGRDTQYF. In nucleotides, the CDR3 is TGTGCCAGCAGCGACAGGGGTGGCAGGGATACGCAGTATTTT.

The chain joins TRBV5-8 to TRBJ2-7; 8 bases are shared with TRBD1. The CDR3 sequence is 14 residues long. With V trimmed by 7 bases and J by 4 bases, 10 bases remained unmatched. CDR1 and CDR2 (germline): SGHTS, YDEGEE. CDR3 sequence: CASQIPGQEYEQYV. The CDR3 nucleotides are TGTGCCAGCCAAATCCCGGGACAGGAGTACGAGCAGTACGTC.

About this clone itself: No conserved phenylalanine or tryptophan is present at the end of the CDR3, so a read error is the likely explanation. It is unclear where the CDR3 begins or ends on the DNA, so no DNA is shown, and the CDR3 is as TCRdb lists it. The chain joins TRBV28 to TRBJ1-2. The CDR3 length equals 9 residues, ends included. Germline CDR1 and CDR2: MDHEN and SYDVKM. CDR3 protein: CASSLQGEA.

The chain uses TRBV19 and TRBJ1-2; D gene unclear. CDR1 is LNHDA and CDR2 is SQIVND in the germline V gene (reference sequence). The length of the CDR3 is 14 residues. V was cut by 2 bases and J by 0 bases, with 7 bases left in between. The CDR3 DNA reads TGTGCCAGTAGTATAAACCACCCTAACTATGGCTACACCTTC. It specifies CASSINHPNYGYTF.

This chain joins TRBV6-5 and TRBJ2-7; 8 bases match TRBD1. CDR3 length equals 16 residues. J gave up 2 bases and V 2 bases, and 8 bases lay outside the gene matches. Germline-derived CDR1 and CDR2 are MNHEY and SVGAGI. Here the CDR3 reads CASSYTGTGITYEQYF. CDR3 nucleotide sequence: TGTGCCAGCAGTTACACCGGGACAGGAATTACCTACGAGCAGTACTTC.

This rearrangement joins TRBV6-1 to TRBJ2-1, with 9 bases lining up with TRBD1. The CDR3 runs 13 residues. Trimming removed 7 bases from V and 8 bases from J; junction bases left unmatched: 6. Germline lookup yields CDR1 MNHNS and CDR2 SASEGT. This CDR3 is CASIEDRGDEQFF. For the CDR3, the DNA is TGTGCCAGCATAGAGGACAGGGGAGATGAGCAGTTCTTC.

In this sample, this clone turned up once. This rearrangement joins TRBV4-3 to TRBJ1-1; the D gene is possibly TRBD1 (5 bases). Between the trimmed V and J ends, which lost 0 bases and 1 base, there was a span of 15 bases. The CDR3 has 17 amino acids. Germline CDR1 and CDR2: LGHNA and YSLEER. The CDR3 protein is CASSQEIPGTANTEAFF. In DNA, the CDR3 is TGCGCCAGCAGCCAAGAGATCCCCGGGACGGCGAACACTGAAGCTTTCTTT.